Below, 10 T cell receptor beta chains from the same sample are listed, as sequenced in a study of CD8 T cells in Susac syndrome. It was with random hexamers that roughly 0.45 to 1 ug RNA was reverse transcribed. MiXCR, applied by TCRdb to the immunoSEQ multiplex PCR reads, yields one record per CDR3 protein. Here the sample spans 400,000 to 550,000 distinct CDR3 sequences, around 85% being singletons. Sequencing was performed on CD8+ T cells from PBMCs. The receptor source for this set is a human donor with multiple sclerosis.

Only a few counts were recorded for this clonotype. The chain recombines TRBV30 with TRBJ1-5, with D maybe TRBD1 (6 bases). Trimming stripped 0 bases from V and 4 bases from J, with 10 bases between. The CDR3 runs 14 residues. The V gene's germline CDR1 is GTSNPN and CDR2 SVGIG (reference sequence). The CDR3: CAWSVGQGNQPQHF. In DNA, the CDR3 is TGTGCCTGGAGTGTTGGGCAGGGGAATCAGCCCCAGCATTTT.

The rearrangement uses TRBV5-6 and TRBJ1-6; no definite D call. This CDR3 is built from 15 residues. Trimming took off 4 bases at V and 8 bases at J, with 16 bases between the two ends. CDR1 and CDR2 (germline): SGHDT, YYEEEE. CDR3 amino acids: CASSPPGWRDSPLHF. CDR3 in DNA: TGTGCCAGCAGCCCGCCGGGGTGGAGGGATTCACCCCTCCACTTT.

This chain connects TRBV6-1 to TRBJ2-7, with 7 bases lining up with TRBD1. The CDR3 has 14 amino acids. V gave up 2 bases and J gave up 3 bases; unmatched junction bases: 4. Germline CDR1 reads MNHNS; CDR2 reads SASEGT. In DNA form, the CDR3 reads TGTGCCAGCAGTGAACATTGGGACAGCTACGAGCAGTACTTC. This encodes CASSEHWDSYEQYF.

The chain carries TRBV24-1 and TRBJ1-3; no reliable D call. The length of the CDR3 is 15 residues. The ends were cut back, 9 bases at V and 0 bases at J, with 14 bases in the middle. Germline V gives CDR1 KGHDR, CDR2 SFDVKD. CDR3 sequence (DNA): TGTGCCACCCGGCGGGCGGCTAGCTCTGGAAACACCATATATTTT. Encoded protein: CATRRAASSGNTIYF.

The chain couples TRBV30 to TRBJ1-4; D is ambiguous. Germline V lookup: CDR1 GTSNPN, CDR2 SVGIG (reference sequence). The CDR3 has 13 residues. The V end was cut by 4 bases, the J end by 4 bases, with 10 bases between. CDR3 in DNA: TGTGCCTGGAATGGTGAACGTAATGAAAAACTGTTTTTT. Its protein is CAWNGERNEKLFF.

The chain joins TRBV4-1 to TRBJ1-2; the D gene is possibly TRBD1 (6 bases). This CDR3 has 20 amino acids. The V end was cut by 1 base, the J end by 3 bases, with 27 bases between. The germline CDR1 and CDR2 sequences are MGHRA and YSYEKL. In DNA form, the CDR3 reads TGCGCCAGCAGCCAAGTGCTGGTCCGGCCAGGGGCCCACTGGGACTATGGCTACACCTTC. Amino acid sequence: CASSQVLVRPGAHWDYGYTF.

This clonotype was recorded once. V usage is TRBV4-1 and J usage is TRBJ1-6; possible D gene TRBD1, 5 bases. CDR3 length: 15 amino acids. V was shortened by 1 base and J by 10 bases, with 14 bases between the two germline ends. Germline CDR1 reads MGHRA; CDR2 reads YSYEKL. Here the CDR3 reads CASSQGGWEGSPLHF. DNA for the CDR3: TGCGCCAGCAGCCAAGGGGGGTGGGAGGGCTCACCCCTCCACTTT.

The rearrangement links TRBV29-1 to TRBJ2-7; maybe TRBD1 (5 bases). CDR3 length equals 11 residues. Trimming took off 3 bases at V and 6 bases at J, with 9 bases between the two ends. Per the germline V gene, CDR1 is SQVTM and CDR2 is ANQGSEA. The CDR3 reads CSVESQGEQYF. In DNA form, the CDR3 reads TGCAGCGTTGAGAGCCAGGGCGAGCAGTACTTC.

On this clonotype itself: The junction departs from germline at one end; a sequencing error may be responsible. This chain uses TRBV5-5 with TRBJ2-1; 9 nucleotides agree with TRBD1. This CDR3 has 18 amino acids. The germline V gene encodes CDR1 SGHKS and CDR2 YYEKEE (reference sequence). The CDR3 loop reads CASSKTGGGFKNYDEQFF. Here the CDR3 DNA reads TGTGCCAGCAGCAAGACAGGGGGTGGGTTCAAGAACTACGATGAGCAGTTCTTC.

The chain's CDR3 is CASREPGGPGELFF. In DNA form, the CDR3 reads TGTGCCAGCAGGGAGCCGGGGGGACCCGGGGAGCTGTTTTTT. This sequence joins TRBV6-5 and TRBJ2-2; 7 nucleotides align to TRBD2. Germline-derived CDR1 and CDR2 are MNHEY and SVGAGI. The CDR3 contains 14 residues. J was trimmed by 6 bases and V by 6 bases; bases with no gene match: 7.